A single sample gave rise to the 3 T cell receptor beta chains below, sequenced in a study of cytomegalovirus exposure and HLA in healthy donors. The PCR used 60 Vbeta and 13 Jbeta primers. Some clones are missing from TCRdb's copy, which holds only in-frame ones; the method was immunoSEQ multiplex PCR. Counted here are about 120,000 clones, roughly 82% occurring once; the ten biggest clones make up roughly 5.8%. Sequencing was performed on PBMCs. Receptor source: a man between 18 and 29 years old in good health and CMV-seropositive.

The chain recombines TRBV28 with TRBJ2-1; 10 nucleotides align to TRBD2. The CDR3 runs 15 residues. The V and J ends lost 5 bases and 2 bases, in that order; junction bases with no gene match: 3. Per the germline V gene, CDR1 is MDHEN and CDR2 is SYDVKM. CDR3 coding DNA: TGTGCCAGCAGTCTCGGACTAGCGGCCTACAATGAGCAGTTCTTC. It specifies CASSLGLAAYNEQFF.

V is TRBV6-5 and J is TRBJ1-2, with 7 bases aligning to TRBD1. The CDR3 length is 14 residues. Germline values: CDR1 MNHEY, CDR2 SVGAGI. J was trimmed by 7 bases and V by 4 bases; bases with no gene match: 9. The CDR3 is CASSFQGVSSGYTF. The CDR3 DNA follows: TGTGCCAGCAGTTTTCAGGGGGTATCAAGTGGCTACACCTTC.

The chain is built from TRBV7-8 and TRBJ1-1; D is unclear. V lost 1 base to trimming and J lost 1 base, with 4 bases between them. The CDR3 length is 13 residues. Germline V gene sequence: CDR1 SGHVS, CDR2 FQNEAQ. CDR3 residues: CASSLGRNTEAFF. The CDR3 DNA is TGTGCCAGCAGCTTAGGCAGGAACACTGAAGCTTTCTTT.